One and the same sample provided the 9 T cell receptor beta chains below, sequenced in a study of cytomegalovirus exposure and HLA in healthy donors. TCRdb's copy holds only in-frame clones and misses some; the assay was immunoSEQ multiplex PCR. The sample consists of roughly 64,000 clones, roughly 94% of them appearing once. Material for sequencing was PBMCs. These receptors were obtained from a woman aged 18-29 years in good health and CMV-seropositive.

The chain combines TRBV5-1 with TRBJ2-7; TRBD2 is a possible D gene (6 bases). The V gene's germline CDR1 is SGHRS and CDR2 YFSETQ. This CDR3 is built from 14 residues. V dropped 5 bases and J dropped 1 base, with 13 bases sitting between them. The CDR3 reads CASRGEVPSYEQYF. The CDR3 DNA reads TGCGCCAGCAGGGGGGAGGTACCTTCCTACGAGCAGTACTTC.

The chain recombines TRBV30 with TRBJ2-6, with 10 nucleotides matching TRBD1. The CDR3 sequence is 16 residues long. The germline V gene encodes CDR1 GTSNPN and CDR2 SVGIG (reference sequence). V was pared by 3 bases and J by 5 bases, with 7 bases of the junction left unmatched. CDR3 residues: CAWSGTGAVRANVLTF. DNA for the CDR3: TGTGCCTGGAGCGGGACAGGGGCTGTGAGGGCCAACGTCCTGACTTTC.

The chain combines TRBV5-1 with TRBJ2-1; TRBD2 matches 7 bases. Germline V gene sequence: CDR1 SGHRS, CDR2 YFSETQ. Trimming cost V 3 bases and J 5 bases; bases outside gene matches: 11. This CDR3 is built from 16 residues. The chain's CDR3 is CASSSPATSWNNEQFF. The CDR3 DNA sequence: TGCGCCAGCAGCTCTCCGGCGACTAGCTGGAACAATGAGCAGTTCTTC.

The genes are TRBV11-2 and TRBJ2-3; D may be TRBD1 (5 bases). CDR1 SGHAT and CDR2 FQNNGV come from the germline V gene. The germline V and J ends were trimmed by 5 bases and 4 bases, with 16 bases remaining between them. This CDR3 contains 15 residues. In DNA, the CDR3 is TGTGCCAGCAGCCTACTGACCTTAGGGGCAGATACGCAGTATTTT. Translation gives CASSLLTLGADTQYF.

V is TRBV7-8 and J is TRBJ2-5, with D possibly matching TRBD1 (5 bases). The germline V gene encodes CDR1 SGHVS and CDR2 FQNEAQ. This CDR3 region has 13 residues. V was trimmed by 3 bases and J by 3 bases, leaving 8 bases between them. Here the CDR3 reads CASSFLQEETQYF. The CDR3, as DNA: TGTGCCAGCAGCTTTTTACAGGAAGAGACCCAGTACTTC.

Here the CDR3 DNA reads TGTGCCAGCAGCTTGGGGGGTGTCCCGTTGAACACTGAAGCTTTCTTT. It specifies CASSLGGVPLNTEAFF. The rearrangement uses TRBV7-2 and TRBJ1-1; tentatively, D is TRBD1 (5 bases). The V gene lost 3 bases and the J gene lost 0 bases, with 14 bases spanning the gap. CDR3 length equals 16 residues. Germline CDR1 and CDR2: SGHTA and FQGNSA.

The V and J genes are TRBV11-2 and TRBJ1-5; TRBD1 matches 9 bases. The CDR3 has 15 amino acids. V was clipped by 4 bases and J by 7 bases; unmatched bases: 8. CDR1 is SGHAT and CDR2 is FQNNGV in the germline V gene. Here the CDR3 DNA reads TGTGCCAGCAGCTCCGGGGGACAGGGAGGCCAGCCCCAGCATTTT. The encoded protein is CASSSGGQGGQPQHF.

This chain uses TRBV27 with TRBJ2-3; D gene ambiguous. CDR3 length equals 15 residues. V lost 1 base to trimming and J lost 4 bases, with 12 bases between them. Germline V lookup: CDR1 MNHEY, CDR2 SMNVEV (reference sequence). CDR3 nucleotides: TGTGCCAGCAGTTTATTGGCCACCAGTTCAGATACGCAGTATTTT. Protein product: CASSLLATSSDTQYF.

This chain uses TRBV27 with TRBJ1-6, with D perhaps matching TRBD1 (6 bases). CDR1 is MNHEY and CDR2 is SMNVEV in the germline V gene (reference sequence). This CDR3 has 13 residues. V was shortened by 5 bases and J by 6 bases, with 8 bases between the two germline ends. The CDR3 bases are TGTGCCAGCAGTCAGGGGCCTAATTCACCCCTCCACTTT. Its protein is CASSQGPNSPLHF.